This T cell receptor (beta chain) came from a study of metastatic and nonmetastatic thyroid tumors (TCRdb year 2020). Regarding the study in general: Repertoires were compared across peripheral blood and tumor or nodule tissue samples from malignant and benign thyroid patients.

The paper as a whole reports these results and caveats: In both blood and tumor samples, malignant tumors were reported to have significantly higher TCR beta diversity than benign nodules.

This clone came up many times. Its antigen specificity is not known. No quality values exist for individual bases; no much larger clone is one base distant. Based on the germline V gene, the CDR1 and CDR2 sequences are KGHSH and LQKENI. Ends trimmed: V by 0 bases, J by 8 bases; bases unmatched to a gene: 15. From the cysteine up to the phenylalanine, the CDR3 has a length of 18 residues. CDR3 DNA is the only sequence kept; it has 54 bases, read in frame from the first base. Before undergoing thyroid surgery, none of the patients had been given any kind of treatment. The study retrospectively analysed patient clinical samples collected from the early 2010s to the late 2010s using T-cell receptor beta sequencing. The library was produced with PCR. Instrument used: Illumina HiSeq 4000. High-throughput sequencing was used to profile the TCR beta-chain CDR3 region of every patient. The paper's processing steps were these. The researchers built a classifier to tell apart papillary thyroid cancer patients with distant metastasis, based on CDR3 differences among clinicopathological groups. Repertoire diversity was assessed with the Shannon index, and tumor-blood repertoire similarity with the Morisita-Horn index. TCRdb reran the public reads through fastp at Q25 and MiXCR, keeping productive beta chains. V and J calls and clone size were set by TCRdb, not the authors. For this sample the table gives roughly 9,900 clones, of which 28% were detected only once. The ten top clones hold over 9.5% of the sample.

What was sequenced was tumor tissue. The TCR comes from a male donor with papillary thyroid cancer or a benign thyroid nodule (not recorded which). Some clones in this sample may be carry-over from other donors' samples. Recombination joined TRBV18 with TRBJ2-1, with 8 bases aligning to TRBD2. The CDR3 sequence is CASSPPQGTGGPVDEQFF. The DNA sequence is TGTGCCAGCTCACCACCTCAAGGGACGGGAGGGCCGGTTGATGAGCAGTTCTTC.